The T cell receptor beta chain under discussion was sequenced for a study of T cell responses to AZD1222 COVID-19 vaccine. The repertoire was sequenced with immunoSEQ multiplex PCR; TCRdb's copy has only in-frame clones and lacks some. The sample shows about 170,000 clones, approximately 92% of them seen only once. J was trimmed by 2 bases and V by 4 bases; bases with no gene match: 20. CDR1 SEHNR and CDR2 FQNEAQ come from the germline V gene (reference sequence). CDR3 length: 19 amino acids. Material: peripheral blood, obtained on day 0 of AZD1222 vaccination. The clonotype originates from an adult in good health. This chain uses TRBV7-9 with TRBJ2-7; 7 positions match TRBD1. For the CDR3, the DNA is TGTGCCAGCAGCTCATTCCAACCGAACTTACGACAGGGCACCTACGAGCAGTACTTC. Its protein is CASSSFQPNLRQGTYEQYF.